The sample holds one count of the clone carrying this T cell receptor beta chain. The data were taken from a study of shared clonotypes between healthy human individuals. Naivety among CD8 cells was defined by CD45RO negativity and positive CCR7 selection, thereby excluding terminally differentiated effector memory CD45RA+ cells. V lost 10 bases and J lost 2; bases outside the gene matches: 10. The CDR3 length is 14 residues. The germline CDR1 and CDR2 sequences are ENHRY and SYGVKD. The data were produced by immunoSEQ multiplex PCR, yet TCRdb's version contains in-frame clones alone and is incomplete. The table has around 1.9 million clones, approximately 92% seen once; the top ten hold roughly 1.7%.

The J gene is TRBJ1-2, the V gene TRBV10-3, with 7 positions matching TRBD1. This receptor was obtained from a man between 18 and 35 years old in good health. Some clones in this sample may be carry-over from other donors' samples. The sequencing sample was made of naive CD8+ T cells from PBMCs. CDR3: CATTGAVSNYGYTF. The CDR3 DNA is TGTGCCACCACAGGGGCGGTTTCAAACTATGGCTACACCTTC.